This T cell receptor beta chain was recovered during a study of blood T cell repertoires in COVID-19 (dated by TCRdb to 2020 to 2021). For context, the study as a whole: Samples from collaborators originated in the United States, Italy and Spain and spanned both the acute and convalescent phases of COVID-19. Samples were obtained from the ongoing ImmuneRACE study (first 160 participants) and from 950 to 1,500 subjects provided by 6 global collaborators. The prospective study material was composed of cDNA or gDNA derived from T cells, B-cell-depleted T cells, or PBMCs. The sample metadata nearly always contained a de-identified subject ID, COVID-19 status, age in years and sex. Subjects who had been exposed to COVID-19, were actively infected with it, or had recovered from it provided the deeply sampled blood TCRbeta repertoires that made up the dataset. Where available, HLA class I and class II types were obtained from metadata supplied by the sample provider rather than from assay-based typing. The repertoires were released in a freely available public database intended as a resource for research on the immune response to SARS-CoV-2.

Study-wide findings and limitations: The quantity of clinical and demographic metadata differed by source and by participant and was supplied without curation.

Whole blood was collected in K2EDTA tubes by collaborating institutions according to the institutions' own protocols. For TCRbeta analysis, collaborators shipped samples in one of three forms: frozen whole blood, isolated PBMCs, or DNA extracted from either of those sample types. Comment on this clone: Its antigen specificity is not known. Base qualities are not at hand, and no much larger clone is one base apart.

Between the V and J ends, shortened by 0 bases and 4 bases respectively, the junction contains 15 bases. Reading the germline V gene gives CDR1 KGHSH and CDR2 LQKENI. From the cysteine through the phenylalanine, the CDR3 covers 16 amino acids. Only CDR3 DNA is held: 48 bases, read in frame from base 1. TCRbeta CDR3 regions were amplified from genomic DNA using the immunoSEQ Assay, a bias-controlled multiplex PCR. Per the source publication's procedure: Within the assay, amplification of reference gene primers was used to estimate how many nucleated cells each sample contained. To quantify the absolute abundance of each unique TCRbeta CDR3 rearrangement, sequence reads were collapsed and filtered. For each sample, productive Simpson clonality was calculated by taking the square root of Simpson's diversity index across productive rearrangements. The table was pulled from immuneACCESS by TCRdb, which kept in-frame rearrangements only. Such tables lose some clones; where checked, under half of the loss comes from unresolved V genes, and the rest has no known cause. The V and J calls and clone size come from that table; D and trimming were worked out from the DNA. Counted in this sample were about 170,000 clones; around nine tenths of them appeared once. The top ten clonotypes cover 3.7% of the sample.

The sample was peripheral blood. The chain couples TRBV18 to TRBJ1-1; no D segment can be confidently identified. The clonotype was recovered from a young man with active or convalescent COVID-19. The DNA is as follows: TGTGCCAGCTCACCACCTTCCCCGGGTGTCGGCACTGAAGCTTTCTTT. This encodes CASSPPSPGVGTEAFF.